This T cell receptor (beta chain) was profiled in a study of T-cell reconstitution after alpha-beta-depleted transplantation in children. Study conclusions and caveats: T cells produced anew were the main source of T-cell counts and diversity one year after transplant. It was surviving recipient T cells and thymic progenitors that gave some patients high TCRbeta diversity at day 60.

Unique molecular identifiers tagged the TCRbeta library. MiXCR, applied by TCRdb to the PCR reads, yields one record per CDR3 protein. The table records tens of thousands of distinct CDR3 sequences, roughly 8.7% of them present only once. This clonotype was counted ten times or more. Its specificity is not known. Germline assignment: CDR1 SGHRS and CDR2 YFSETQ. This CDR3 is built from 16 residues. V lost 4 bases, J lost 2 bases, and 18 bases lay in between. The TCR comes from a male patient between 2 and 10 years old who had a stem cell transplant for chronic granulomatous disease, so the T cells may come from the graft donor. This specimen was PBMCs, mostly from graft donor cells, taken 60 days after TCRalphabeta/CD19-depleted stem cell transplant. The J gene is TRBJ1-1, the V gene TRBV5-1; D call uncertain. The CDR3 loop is CASSPLTGRGNTEAFF. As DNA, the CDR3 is TGCGCCAGCAGCCCCCTTACCGGACGGGGTAACACTGAAGCTTTCTTT.